The T cell receptor (beta chain) described here comes from a study of blood T cells in healthy people across ages. Study observations and caveats: Diversity of TCR beta correlated strongly with naive T cell percentage.

In its sample, this clonotype was seen a few times. As yet, its antigen is unknown. The CDR3 extends over 15 amino acids. V lost 3 bases to trimming and J lost 5 bases; unmatched junction nucleotides: 6. Per germline, CDR1 MNHNS and CDR2 SASEGT. For the second PCR, which ran for 7 to 11 cycles, a sample-barcoded 5' primer and a J-beta primer mix were used. The template-switch adaptor was a 5' adaptor with 12 random nucleotides. It tagged each cDNA molecule. TCRdb re-derived calls from the 5' RACE reads in MiXCR, one entry per CDR3 protein. The data show around 1,000,000 distinct CDR3 sequences, roughly a quarter seen once. The data were also submitted as part of a second study, on T cells of mothers and their children. Turning to that study: Whether pairs are related or unrelated, thymic selection shapes their TCR recombination output in much the same way. With unrelated pairs as the comparison, related mother-child pairs had a slightly higher overlap that was not significant.

The sequence was collected from a girl between 2 and 10 years old in good health. The gene calls are TRBV6-1 and TRBJ2-5; 10 bases line up with TRBD2. Sequenced sample: blood. The CDR3 loop reads CASSELAGGSETQYF. Written as DNA, the CDR3 is TGTGCCAGCAGTGAGTTAGCGGGAGGATCGGAGACCCAGTACTTC.